Described below is a single T cell receptor beta chain sequence and its context. Its specificity is not known. CDR1 LGHNA and CDR2 YNFKEQ come from the germline V gene. J gave up 3 bases and V 1 base, and 3 bases lay outside the gene matches. The CDR3 consists of 15 residues. Stated time point: inflamed ileum from the surgical specimen. Adults with ileal or ileocolonic Crohn's disease and an indication for resection were eligible. Sequenced by immunoSEQ multiplex PCR; TCRdb stores in-frame clones only, minus some. The sample lists approximately 1,500 clones; about 88% were seen once. The sample is drawn from a study of T cell repertoires in ileal Crohn's disease. About the research overall: Every patient was operated on for stricturing (roughly 61%) or penetrating (approximately 39%) complications. Overall study results and limits: All patients with clonality above 26.8% had endoscopic recurrence.

This TCR was sampled from an adult with Crohn's disease. The V gene is TRBV4-2, the J gene TRBJ2-5, with 9 bases aligning to TRBD2. Material: ileal tissue. The CDR3, as DNA: TGTGCCAGCAGCCAAGGGGCTAGCGGGGAAGAGACCCAGTACTTC. Its translation: CASSQGASGEETQYF.